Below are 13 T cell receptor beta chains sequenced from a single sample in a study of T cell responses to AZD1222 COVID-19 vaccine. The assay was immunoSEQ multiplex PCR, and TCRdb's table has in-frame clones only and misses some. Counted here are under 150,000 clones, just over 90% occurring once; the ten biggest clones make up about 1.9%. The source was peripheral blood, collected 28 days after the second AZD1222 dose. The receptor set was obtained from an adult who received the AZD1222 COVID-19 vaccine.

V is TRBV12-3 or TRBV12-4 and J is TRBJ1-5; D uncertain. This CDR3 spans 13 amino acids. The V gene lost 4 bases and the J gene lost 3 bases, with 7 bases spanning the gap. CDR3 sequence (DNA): TGTGCCAGCAGTTCAGGCCTCAATCAGCCCCAGCATTTT. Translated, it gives CASSSGLNQPQHF.

The DNA for the CDR3 is TGTGCCAGCAGCTCCGAGAGGACAGTTGGGGAAAAACTGTTTTTT. This translates into CASSSERTVGEKLFF. The rearrangement uses TRBV7-9 and TRBJ1-4; D is perhaps TRBD1 (6 bases). Trimming stripped 4 bases from V and 8 bases from J, with 17 bases between. CDR3 length: 15 amino acids. CDR1 and CDR2 (germline): SEHNR, FQNEAQ (reference sequence).

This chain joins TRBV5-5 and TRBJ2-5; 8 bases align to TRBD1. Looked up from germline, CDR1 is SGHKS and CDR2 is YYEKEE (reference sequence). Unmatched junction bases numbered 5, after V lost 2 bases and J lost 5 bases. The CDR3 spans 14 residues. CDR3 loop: CASSFQGARETQYF. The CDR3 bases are TGTGCCAGCAGCTTTCAGGGGGCAAGGGAGACCCAGTACTTC.

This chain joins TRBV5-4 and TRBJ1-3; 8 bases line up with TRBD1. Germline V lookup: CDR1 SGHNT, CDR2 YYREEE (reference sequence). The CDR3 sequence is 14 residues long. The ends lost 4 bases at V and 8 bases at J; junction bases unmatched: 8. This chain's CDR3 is CASSPDRGGYTIYF. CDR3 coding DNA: TGTGCCAGCAGCCCAGACAGGGGAGGATACACCATATATTTT.

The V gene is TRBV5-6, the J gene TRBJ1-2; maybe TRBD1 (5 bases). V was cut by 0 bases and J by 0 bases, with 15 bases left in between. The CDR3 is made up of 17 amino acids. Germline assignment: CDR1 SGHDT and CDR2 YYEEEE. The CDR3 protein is CASSLVGPDPTNYGYTF. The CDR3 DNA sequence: TGTGCCAGCAGCTTGGTGGGACCCGACCCGACTAACTATGGCTACACCTTC.

The CDR3 coding sequence is TGTGCCAGCAGCCAAGATTTGTGGGGGGCTCTTAACTATGGCTACACCTTC. It translates to CASSQDLWGALNYGYTF. This sequence joins TRBV14 and TRBJ1-2, with D possibly being TRBD1 (6 bases). V was shortened by 0 bases and J by 1 base, with 15 bases between the two germline ends. The germline V gene encodes CDR1 SGHDN and CDR2 FVKESK. The CDR3 runs 17 residues.

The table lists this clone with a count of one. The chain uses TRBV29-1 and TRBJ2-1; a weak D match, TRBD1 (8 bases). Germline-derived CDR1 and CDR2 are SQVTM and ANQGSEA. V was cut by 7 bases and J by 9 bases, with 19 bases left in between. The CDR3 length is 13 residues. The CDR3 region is CSGTGQGGTEQFF. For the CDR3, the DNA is TGCAGCGGGACCGGACAGGGAGGGACTGAGCAGTTCTTC.

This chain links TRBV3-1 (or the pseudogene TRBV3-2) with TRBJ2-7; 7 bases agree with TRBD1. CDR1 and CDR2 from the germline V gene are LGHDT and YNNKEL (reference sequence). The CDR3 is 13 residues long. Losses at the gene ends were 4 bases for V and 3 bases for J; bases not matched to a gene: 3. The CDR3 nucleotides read TGTGCCAGCAGCCCCACAGGGGTCTACGAGCAGTACTTC. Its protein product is CASSPTGVYEQYF.

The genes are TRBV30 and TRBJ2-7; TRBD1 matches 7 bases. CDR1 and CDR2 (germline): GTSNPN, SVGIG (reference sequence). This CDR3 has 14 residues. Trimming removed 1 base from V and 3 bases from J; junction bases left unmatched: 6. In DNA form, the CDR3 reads TGTGCCTGGAGTGGACAGGGTCGATACTACGAGCAGTACTTC. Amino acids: CAWSGQGRYYEQYF.

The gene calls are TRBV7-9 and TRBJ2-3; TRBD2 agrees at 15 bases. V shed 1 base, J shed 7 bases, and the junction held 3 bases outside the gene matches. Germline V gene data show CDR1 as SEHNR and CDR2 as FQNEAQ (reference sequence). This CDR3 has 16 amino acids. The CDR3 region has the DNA TGTGCCAGCAGCTTAGGGGGACTAGCGGGGGGCCATACGCAGTATTTT. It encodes CASSLGGLAGGHTQYF. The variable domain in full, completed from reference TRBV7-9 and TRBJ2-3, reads DTGVSQNPRHKITKRGQNVTFRCDPISEHNRLYWYRQTLGQGPEFLTYFQNEAQLEKSRLLSDRFSAERPKGSFSTLEIQRTEQGDSAMYLCASSLGGLAGGHTQYFGPGTRLTVL.

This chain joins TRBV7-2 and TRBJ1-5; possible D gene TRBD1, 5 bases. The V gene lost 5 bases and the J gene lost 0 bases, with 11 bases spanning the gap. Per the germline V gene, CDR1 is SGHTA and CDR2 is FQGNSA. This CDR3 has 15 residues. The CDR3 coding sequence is TGTGCCAGCAGCCCCCAGGGTTATAGCAATCAGCCCCAGCATTTT. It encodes CASSPQGYSNQPQHF. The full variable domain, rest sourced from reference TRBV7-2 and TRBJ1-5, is GAGVSQSPSNKVTEKGKDVELRCDPISGHTALYWYRQSLGQGLEFLIYFQGNSAPDKSGLPSDRFSAERTGGSVSTLTIQRTQQEDSAVYLCASSPQGYSNQPQHFGDGTRLSIL.

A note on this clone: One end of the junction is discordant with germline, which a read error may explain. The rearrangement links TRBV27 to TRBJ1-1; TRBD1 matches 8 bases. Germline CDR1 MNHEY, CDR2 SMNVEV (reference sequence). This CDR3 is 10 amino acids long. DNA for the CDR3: TGTGCCAGCGAGAACAGGGGGGGACTCTTT. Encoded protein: CASENRGGLF.

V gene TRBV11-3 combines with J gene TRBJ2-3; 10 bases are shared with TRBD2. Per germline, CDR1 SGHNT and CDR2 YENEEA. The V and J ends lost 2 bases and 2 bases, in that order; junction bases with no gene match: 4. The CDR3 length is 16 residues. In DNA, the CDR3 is TGTGCCAGCAGCTTAATAGCGGGGGGATCCACAGATACGCAGTATTTT. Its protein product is CASSLIAGGSTDTQYF. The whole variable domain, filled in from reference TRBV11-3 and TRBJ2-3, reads EAGVVQSPRYKIIEKKQPVAFWCNPISGHNTLYWYLQNLGQGPELLIRYENEEAVDDSQLPKDRFSAERLKGVDSTLKIQPAELGDSAVYLCASSLIAGGSTDTQYFGPGTRLTVL.